What follows are 23 T cell receptor beta chains derived from one specimen sequenced in a study of cytomegalovirus exposure and HLA in healthy donors. The PCR had 60 Vbeta and 13 Jbeta primers. Clones were read by immunoSEQ multiplex PCR, and TCRdb kept only the in-frame ones, dropping some. The sample records some 130,000 clones, roughly 80% being singletons. The material sequenced was PBMCs. Every receptor here comes from a girl aged 2 to 10 in good health and CMV-seronegative.

This clone was seen only once. The chain uses TRBV5-1 and TRBJ2-2, with 7 bases identical to TRBD1. The CDR3 extends over 15 amino acids. J was trimmed by 3 bases and V by 4 bases; bases with no gene match: 6. The germline V gene has CDR1 SGHRS and CDR2 YFSETQ. The CDR3 sequence is CASSPRDSDTGELFF. CDR3 sequence (DNA): TGCGCCAGCAGCCCTCGGGACAGCGACACCGGGGAGCTGTTTTTT.

The gene calls are TRBV7-6 and TRBJ2-2; 10 bases are a match to TRBD2. Germline V lookup: CDR1 SGHVS, CDR2 FNYEAQ. The V and J ends lost 5 bases and 4 bases, in that order; junction bases with no gene match: 4. The length of the CDR3 is 15 residues. The CDR3 region is CASSASGGGTGELFF. The CDR3 DNA follows: TGTGCCAGCAGCGCAAGCGGGGGGGGCACCGGGGAGCTGTTTTTT.

The V call is TRBV4-2, the J call TRBJ2-1; perhaps TRBD2 as D (6 bases). Trimming stripped 0 bases from V and 9 bases from J, with 15 bases between. CDR1 is LGHNA and CDR2 is YNFKEQ in the germline V gene. CDR3 length equals 15 residues. The DNA for the CDR3 is TGTGCCAGCAGCCAAGAAGGGACTCAGCCTCGTGAGCAGTTCTTC. This sequence encodes CASSQEGTQPREQFF.

This clone appeared a single time. The CDR3 region has the DNA TGTGCCAGCAGCTTGGGGCCTAGCAACGCGGGGGAGCTGTTTTTT. Translated: CASSLGPSNAGELFF. This sequence joins TRBV5-4 and TRBJ2-2, with a weak D call TRBD2 (5 bases). This CDR3 has 15 amino acids. Trimming took 0 bases from V and 8 from J, leaving 14 bases between them. Germline CDR1 SGHNT, CDR2 YYREEE (reference sequence).

The chain joins TRBV6-6 to TRBJ2-3; TRBD2 matches at 9 bases. The germline V gene encodes CDR1 MNHNY and CDR2 SVGAGI (reference sequence). V dropped 0 bases and J dropped 0; count of bases not matched to a gene: 1. This CDR3 is built from 16 residues. CDR3 coding DNA: TGTGCCAGCAGTTACTCTGCGGGAGGGAGCACAGATACGCAGTATTTT. This translates into CASSYSAGGSTDTQYF.

This clone was detected a few times. CDR3 sequence reads: CASSRGSGTGASQPQHF. As DNA, the CDR3 is TGTGCCAGTAGTCGTGGTTCGGGGACAGGGGCCTCACAGCCCCAGCATTTT. The rearrangement uses TRBV19 and TRBJ1-5, with TRBD1 identical over 10 bases. There are 17 residues in the CDR3. Germline V gene sequence: CDR1 LNHDA, CDR2 SQIVND (reference sequence). Losses at the gene ends were 5 bases for V and 7 bases for J; bases not matched to a gene: 14.

CDR3 in amino acids: CASSLTGTGGYEQYF. The DNA of the CDR3 is TGCGCCAGCAGCCTAACCGGGACAGGGGGCTACGAGCAGTACTTC. The chain couples TRBV4-3 to TRBJ2-7; 11 bases are a match to TRBD1. The CDR3 is made up of 15 amino acids. V shed 4 bases and J 3 bases; nucleotides not matched to a gene: 5. Germline-derived CDR1 and CDR2 are LGHNA and YSLEER.

The chain joins TRBV12-1 to TRBJ2-3; the D call TRBD2 from the table was never checked on the DNA. TRBV12-1 is a recognized pseudogene. This CDR3 spans 16 amino acids. DNA for the CDR3: TGTGCCAGCAGCGCCCCTAGCGGGGGGTACGCAGATACGCAGTATTTT. It encodes CASSAPSGGYADTQYF.

The chain recombines TRBV7-2 with TRBJ2-3; 16 bases line up with TRBD2. Germline lookup yields CDR1 SGHTA and CDR2 FQGNSA. J gave up 0 bases and V 4 bases, and 7 bases lay outside the gene matches. This CDR3 is 19 amino acids long. The CDR3 DNA follows: TGTGCCAGCAGCTACACGGGACTAGCGGGGGGGCCGAGCACAGATACGCAGTATTTT. This gives the protein CASSYTGLAGGPSTDTQYF.

This chain uses TRBV5-4 with TRBJ1-1; D not certain. Trimming stripped 4 bases from V and 0 bases from J, with 13 bases between. CDR1 is SGHNT and CDR2 is YYREEE in the germline V gene (reference sequence). The CDR3 is made up of 15 amino acids. CDR3 nucleotide sequence: TGTGCCAGCAGCCGCGTTTCGGGGATGAACACTGAAGCTTTCTTT. Protein: CASSRVSGMNTEAFF.

The chain uses TRBV6-5 and TRBJ2-1, with TRBD2 matching over 9 bases. Germline CDR1 is MNHEY and CDR2 is SVGAGI. Trimming took 10 bases from V and 0 from J; bases not matched to a gene: 4. The CDR3 totals 14 residues. CDR3 nucleotide sequence: TGTGCCACCAGAGCGGGGGGCTCCTACAATGAGCAGTTCTTC. Translating gives CATRAGGSYNEQFF.

This chain joins TRBV13 and TRBJ2-7; 12 nucleotides agree with TRBD2. The CDR3 contains 16 residues. Germline assignment: CDR1 PRHDT and CDR2 FYEKMQ (reference sequence). J gave up 6 bases and V 5 bases, and 11 bases lay outside the gene matches. Here the CDR3 reads CASSPKTSGSWGEQYF. In DNA form, the CDR3 reads TGTGCCAGCAGCCCAAAGACTAGCGGGAGTTGGGGCGAGCAGTACTTC.

The chain recombines TRBV30 with TRBJ2-1; D perhaps matches TRBD2 (5 bases). The CDR3 has 13 residues. The V gene's germline CDR1 is GTSNPN and CDR2 SVGIG (reference sequence). V dropped 0 bases and J dropped 8 bases, with 11 bases sitting between them. Here the CDR3 reads CAWSVMSGYEQFF. The CDR3 coding sequence is TGTGCCTGGAGTGTAATGAGCGGATATGAGCAGTTCTTC.

The V and J genes are TRBV5-1 and TRBJ2-7; tentative D call: TRBD2 (7 bases). The CDR3 contains 15 residues. Germline CDR1 SGHRS, CDR2 YFSETQ. V lost 4 bases and J lost 1, with 15 bases in between. The DNA of the CDR3 is TGCGCCAGCAGCAGGGGGGGGTCCCCGTCCTACGAGCAGTACTTC. Encoded protein: CASSRGGSPSYEQYF.

This rearrangement joins TRBV23-1 to TRBJ1-5, with TRBD1 as a possible D gene (5 bases). TRBV23-1 falls under the ORF class, with uncertain function. The CDR3 covers 21 residues. The ends were cut back, 0 bases at V and 2 bases at J, with 26 bases in the middle. DNA of the CDR3: TGCGCCAGCAGTCAATCGATATATAGGGGCAGTTTGTGGGGGGGCAATCAGCCCCAGCATTTT. This translates into CASSQSIYRGSLWGGNQPQHF.

This chain connects TRBV19 to TRBJ1-2; TRBD1 matches 7 bases. The CDR3 runs to 15 residues. Germline V gene lookup returns CDR1 LNHDA and CDR2 SQIVND (reference sequence). J lost 4 bases, V lost 7 bases, and 12 bases had no gene match. The chain's CDR3 is CASTPGQPVRYGYTF. DNA for the CDR3: TGTGCCAGTACCCCGGGACAGCCAGTGCGCTATGGCTACACCTTC.

The J gene is TRBJ2-3, the V gene TRBV2; D not resolved. The CDR3 spans 16 residues. V was clipped by 6 bases and J by 1 base, with 17 bases between them. Germline CDR1 reads SNHLY; CDR2 reads FYNNEI. The CDR3 loop is CASSIEPRSRTDTQYF. The CDR3 DNA reads TGTGCCAGCAGCATCGAACCACGGAGTCGCACAGATACGCAGTATTTT.

The chain links TRBV2 to TRBJ2-4; the match to TRBD2 covers 7 bases. CDR3 size: 14 residues. Germline values: CDR1 SNHLY, CDR2 FYNNEI. V lost 4 bases to trimming and J lost 1 base; unmatched junction nucleotides: 1. CDR3 nucleotides: TGTGCCAGCAGTGTGGGGGGGGCCAAAAACATTCAGTACTTC. It is translated as CASSVGGAKNIQYF.

This chain links TRBV27 with TRBJ2-7; the match to TRBD1 covers 9 bases. Trimming cost V 4 bases and J 6 bases; bases outside gene matches: 10. The germline gives CDR1 MNHEY, CDR2 SMNVEV (reference sequence). The CDR3 covers 15 residues. CDR3 bases: TGTGCCAGCAGTTCAACCCGGACAGGGGCGAGCGAGCAGTACTTC. Protein sequence: CASSSTRTGASEQYF.

V gene TRBV5-4 combines with J gene TRBJ2-5, with 12 bases matching TRBD2. The CDR3 contains 16 residues. CDR1 and CDR2 from the germline V gene are SGHNT and YYREEE (reference sequence). The junction had 4 bases not matched to a gene; V was cut back by 0 bases and J by 4 bases. The CDR3 protein is CASSLATTSGGETQYF. The CDR3 nucleotides are TGTGCCAGCAGCTTGGCCACGACTAGCGGGGGAGAGACCCAGTACTTC.

Concerning this clone itself: Distinct nucleotide sequences in the sample also encode this CDR3. The chain employs TRBV4-3 and TRBJ1-6, with 12 bases fitting TRBD1. The germline CDR1 and CDR2 sequences are LGHNA and YSLEER. The CDR3 extends over 16 amino acids. Unmatched junction bases numbered 3, after V lost 0 bases and J lost 9 bases. CDR3 protein: CASSQDWGQGASPLHF. The CDR3 coding sequence is TGCGCCAGCAGCCAAGATTGGGGACAGGGGGCTTCACCCCTCCACTTT.

This rearrangement joins TRBV2 to TRBJ1-1; TRBD1 aligns across 10 bases. The CDR3 runs to 16 residues. J lost 6 bases, V lost 6 bases, and 13 bases had no gene match. Germline V gene lookup returns CDR1 SNHLY and CDR2 FYNNEI. CDR3 amino acids: CASSGPGQGLSSEAFF. The DNA for the CDR3 is TGTGCCAGCAGCGGGCCGGGACAGGGGCTTTCCTCTGAAGCTTTCTTT.

V and J are TRBV18 and TRBJ1-5, with D maybe TRBD1 (5 bases). The V and J ends lost 2 bases and 3 bases respectively, with 11 bases between them. The CDR3 is 15 amino acids. Germline V gene data show CDR1 as KGHSH and CDR2 as LQKENI. The CDR3 bases are TGTGCCAGCTCACCAGCGACAGCGTTCAATCAGCCCCAGCATTTT. It yields the protein CASSPATAFNQPQHF.